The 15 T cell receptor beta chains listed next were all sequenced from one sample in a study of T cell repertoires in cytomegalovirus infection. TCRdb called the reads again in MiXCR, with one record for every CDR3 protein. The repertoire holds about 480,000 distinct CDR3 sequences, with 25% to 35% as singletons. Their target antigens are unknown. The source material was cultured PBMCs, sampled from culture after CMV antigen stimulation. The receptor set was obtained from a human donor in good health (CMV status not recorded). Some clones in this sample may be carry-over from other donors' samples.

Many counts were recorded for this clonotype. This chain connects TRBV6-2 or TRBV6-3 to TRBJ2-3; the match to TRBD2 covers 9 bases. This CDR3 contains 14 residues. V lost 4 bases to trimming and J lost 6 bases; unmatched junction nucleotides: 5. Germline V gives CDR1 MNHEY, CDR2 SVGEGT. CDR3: CASSLAGVRDTQYF. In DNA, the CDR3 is TGTGCCAGCAGTTTAGCGGGAGTCCGGGATACGCAGTATTTT.

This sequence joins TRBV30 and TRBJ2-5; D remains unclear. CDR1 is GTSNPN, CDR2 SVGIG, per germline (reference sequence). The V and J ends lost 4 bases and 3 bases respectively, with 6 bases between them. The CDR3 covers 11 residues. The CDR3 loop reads CAWTSKETQYF. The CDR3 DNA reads TGTGCCTGGACTAGTAAAGAGACCCAGTACTTC. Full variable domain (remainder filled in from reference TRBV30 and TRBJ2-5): SQTIHQWPATLVQPVGSPLSLECTVEGTSNPNLYWYRQAAGRGLQLLFYSVGIGQISSEVPQNLSASRPQDRQFILSSKKLLLSDSGFYLCAWTSKETQYFGPGTRLLVL.

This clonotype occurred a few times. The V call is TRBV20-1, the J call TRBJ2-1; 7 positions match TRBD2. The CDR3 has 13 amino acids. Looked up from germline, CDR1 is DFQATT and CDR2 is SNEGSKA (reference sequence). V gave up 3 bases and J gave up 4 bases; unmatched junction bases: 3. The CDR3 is CSASPGGYNEQFF. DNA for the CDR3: TGCAGTGCTAGCCCGGGAGGTTACAATGAGCAGTTCTTC.

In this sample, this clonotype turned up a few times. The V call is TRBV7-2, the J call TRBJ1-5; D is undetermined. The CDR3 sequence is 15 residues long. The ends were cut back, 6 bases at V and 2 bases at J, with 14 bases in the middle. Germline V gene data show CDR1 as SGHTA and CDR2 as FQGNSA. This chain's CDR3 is CASSLKWGGNQPQHF. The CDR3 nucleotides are TGTGCCAGCAGTCTAAAGTGGGGAGGCAATCAGCCCCAGCATTTT.

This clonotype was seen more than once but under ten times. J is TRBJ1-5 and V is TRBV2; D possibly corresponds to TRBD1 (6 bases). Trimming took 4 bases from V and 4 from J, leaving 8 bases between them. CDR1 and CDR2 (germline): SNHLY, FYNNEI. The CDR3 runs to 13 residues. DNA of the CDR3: TGTGCCAGCAGTGCGACAGGTAATCAGCCCCAGCATTTT. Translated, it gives CASSATGNQPQHF.

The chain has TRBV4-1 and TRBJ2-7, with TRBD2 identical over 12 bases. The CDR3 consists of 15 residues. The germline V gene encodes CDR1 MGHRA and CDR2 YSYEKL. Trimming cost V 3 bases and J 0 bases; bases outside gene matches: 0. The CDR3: CASSQTSGGSYEQYF. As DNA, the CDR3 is TGCGCCAGCAGCCAGACTAGCGGGGGCTCCTACGAGCAGTACTTC.

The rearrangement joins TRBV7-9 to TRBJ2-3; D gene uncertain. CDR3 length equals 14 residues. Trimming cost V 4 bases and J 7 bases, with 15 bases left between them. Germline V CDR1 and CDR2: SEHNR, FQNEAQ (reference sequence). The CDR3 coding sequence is TGTGCCAGCAGCTCCAGCGTCTTTGATAATACGCAGTATTTT. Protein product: CASSSSVFDNTQYF. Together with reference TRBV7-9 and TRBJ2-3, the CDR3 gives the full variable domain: DTGVSQNPRHKITKRGQNVTFRCDPISEHNRLYWYRQTLGQGPEFLTYFQNEAQLEKSRLLSDRFSAERPKGSFSTLEIQRTEQGDSAMYLCASSSSVFDNTQYFGPGTRLTVL.

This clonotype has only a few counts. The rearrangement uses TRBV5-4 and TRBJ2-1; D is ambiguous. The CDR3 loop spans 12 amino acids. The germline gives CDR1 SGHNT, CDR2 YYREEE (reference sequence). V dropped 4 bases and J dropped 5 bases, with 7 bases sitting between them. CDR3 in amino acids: CASSEPNNEQFF. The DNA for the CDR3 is TGTGCCAGCAGCGAACCAAACAATGAGCAGTTCTTC.

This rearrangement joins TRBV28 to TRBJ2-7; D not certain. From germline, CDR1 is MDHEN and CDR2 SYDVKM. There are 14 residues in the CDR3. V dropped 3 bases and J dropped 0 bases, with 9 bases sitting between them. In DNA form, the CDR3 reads TGTGCCAGCAGTTTCCAGCCGAGCTCCTACGAGCAGTACTTC. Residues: CASSFQPSSYEQYF.

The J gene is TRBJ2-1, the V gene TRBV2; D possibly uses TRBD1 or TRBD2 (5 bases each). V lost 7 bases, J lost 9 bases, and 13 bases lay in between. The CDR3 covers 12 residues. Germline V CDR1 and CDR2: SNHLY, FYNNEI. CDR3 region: CASMRKGSEQFF. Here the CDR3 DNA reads TGTGCCAGCATGAGGAAGGGGAGTGAGCAGTTCTTC. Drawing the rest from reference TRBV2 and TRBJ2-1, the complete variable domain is EPEVTQTPSHQVTQMGQEVILRCVPISNHLYFYWYRQILGQKVEFLVSFYNNEISEKSEIFDDQFSVERPDGSNFTLKIRSTKLEDSAMYFCASMRKGSEQFFGPGTRLTVL.

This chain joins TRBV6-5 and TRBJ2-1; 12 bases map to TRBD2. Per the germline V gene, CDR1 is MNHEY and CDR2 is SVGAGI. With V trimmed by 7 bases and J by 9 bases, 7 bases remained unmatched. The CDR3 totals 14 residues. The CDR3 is CASTRLAGEREQFF. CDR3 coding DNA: TGTGCCAGCACGCGACTAGCGGGAGAACGTGAGCAGTTCTTC.

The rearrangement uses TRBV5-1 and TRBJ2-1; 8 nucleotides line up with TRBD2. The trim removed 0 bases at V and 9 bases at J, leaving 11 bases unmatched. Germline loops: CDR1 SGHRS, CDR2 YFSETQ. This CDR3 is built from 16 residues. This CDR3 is CASSLVGSGSYSEQFF. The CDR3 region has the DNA TGCGCCAGCAGCTTGGTCGGGAGCGGGAGTTATAGTGAGCAGTTCTTC.

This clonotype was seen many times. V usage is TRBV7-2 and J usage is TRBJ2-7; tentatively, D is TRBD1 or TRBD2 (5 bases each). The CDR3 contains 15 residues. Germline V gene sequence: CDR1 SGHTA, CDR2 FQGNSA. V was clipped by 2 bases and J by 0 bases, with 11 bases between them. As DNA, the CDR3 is TGTGCCAGCAGCTTAACGAGGGGCAACTCCTACGAGCAGTACTTC. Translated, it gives CASSLTRGNSYEQYF.

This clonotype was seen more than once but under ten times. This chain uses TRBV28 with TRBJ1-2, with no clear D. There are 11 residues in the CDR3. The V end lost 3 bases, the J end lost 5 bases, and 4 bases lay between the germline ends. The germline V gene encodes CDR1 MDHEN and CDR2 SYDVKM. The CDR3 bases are TGTGCCAGCAGTTTGACTTATGGCTACACCTTC. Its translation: CASSLTYGYTF.

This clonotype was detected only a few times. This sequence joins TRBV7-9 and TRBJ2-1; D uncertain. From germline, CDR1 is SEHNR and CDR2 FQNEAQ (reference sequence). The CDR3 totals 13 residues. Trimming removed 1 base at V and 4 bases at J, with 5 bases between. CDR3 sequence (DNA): TGTGCCAGCAGCTTAGAACAGTACAATGAGCAGTTCTTC. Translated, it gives CASSLEQYNEQFF.